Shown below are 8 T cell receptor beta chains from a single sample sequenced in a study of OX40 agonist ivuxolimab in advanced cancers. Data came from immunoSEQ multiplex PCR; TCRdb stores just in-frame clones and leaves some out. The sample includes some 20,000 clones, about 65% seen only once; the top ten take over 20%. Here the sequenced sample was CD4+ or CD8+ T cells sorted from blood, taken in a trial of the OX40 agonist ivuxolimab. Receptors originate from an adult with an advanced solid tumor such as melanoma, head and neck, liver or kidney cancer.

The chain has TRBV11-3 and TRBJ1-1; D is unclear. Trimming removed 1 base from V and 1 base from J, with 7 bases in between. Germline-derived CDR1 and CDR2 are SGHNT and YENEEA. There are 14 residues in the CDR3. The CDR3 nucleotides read TGTGCCAGCAGCTTAGGACTGACGAACACTGAAGCTTTCTTT. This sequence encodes CASSLGLTNTEAFF.

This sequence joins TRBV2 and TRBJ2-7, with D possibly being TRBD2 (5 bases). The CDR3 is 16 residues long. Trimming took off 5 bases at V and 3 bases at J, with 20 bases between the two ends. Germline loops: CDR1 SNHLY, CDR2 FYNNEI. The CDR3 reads CASSSSGLSPYYEQYF. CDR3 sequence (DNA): TGTGCCAGCAGTTCGAGCGGACTCTCACCCTACTACGAGCAGTACTTC.

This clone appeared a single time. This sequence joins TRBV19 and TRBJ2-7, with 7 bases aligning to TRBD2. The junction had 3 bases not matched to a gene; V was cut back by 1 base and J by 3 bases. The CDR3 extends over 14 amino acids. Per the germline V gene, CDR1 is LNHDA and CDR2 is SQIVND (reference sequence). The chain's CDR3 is CASSIGGGGYEQYF. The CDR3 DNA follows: TGTGCCAGTAGTATAGGAGGCGGGGGCTACGAGCAGTACTTC.

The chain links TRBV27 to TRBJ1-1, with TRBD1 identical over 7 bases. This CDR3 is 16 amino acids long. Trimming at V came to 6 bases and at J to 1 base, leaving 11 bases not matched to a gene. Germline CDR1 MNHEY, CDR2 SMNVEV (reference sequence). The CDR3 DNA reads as TGTGCCAGCAGCCGTAAACAGGGGCTGGAGAACACTGAAGCTTTCTTT. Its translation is CASSRKQGLENTEAFF.

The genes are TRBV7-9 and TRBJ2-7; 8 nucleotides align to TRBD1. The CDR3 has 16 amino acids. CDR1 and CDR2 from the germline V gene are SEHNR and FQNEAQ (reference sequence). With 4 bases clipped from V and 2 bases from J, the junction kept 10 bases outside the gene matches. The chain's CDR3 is CASSSPETGDPYEQYF. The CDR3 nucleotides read TGTGCCAGCAGCTCCCCCGAGACAGGGGATCCCTACGAGCAGTACTTC.

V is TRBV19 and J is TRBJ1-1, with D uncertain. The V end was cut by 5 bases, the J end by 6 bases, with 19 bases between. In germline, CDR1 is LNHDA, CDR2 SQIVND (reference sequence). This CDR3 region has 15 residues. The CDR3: CASSPIAGIQAEAFF. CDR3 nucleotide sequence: TGTGCCAGTAGTCCAATAGCCGGGATCCAAGCTGAAGCTTTCTTT.

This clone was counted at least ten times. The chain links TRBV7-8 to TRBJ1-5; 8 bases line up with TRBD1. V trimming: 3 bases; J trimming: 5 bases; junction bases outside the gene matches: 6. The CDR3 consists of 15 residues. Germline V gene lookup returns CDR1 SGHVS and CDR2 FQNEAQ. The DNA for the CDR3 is TGTGCCAGCAGCTTTAACAGGGGGATGGATCAGCCCCAGCATTTT. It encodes CASSFNRGMDQPQHF.

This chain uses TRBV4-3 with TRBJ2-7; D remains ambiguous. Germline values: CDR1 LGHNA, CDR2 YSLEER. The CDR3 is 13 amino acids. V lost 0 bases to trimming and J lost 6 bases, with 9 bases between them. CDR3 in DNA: TGCGCCAGCAGCCAAGATCGGTTTCTCGAGCAGTACTTC. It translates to CASSQDRFLEQYF.